A selection of T cell receptor beta chains follows, all from one sample in a study of patients and donors after allogeneic stem cell transplantation. TCRdb independently ran MiXCR on the RT-PCR reads; one entry per CDR3 protein. In the table there are about a million distinct CDR3 sequences, about a sixth of which are singletons. The sample comprised blood, either unsorted or a sorted T cell fraction (not recorded which). All receptors come from a human donor who was either an allogeneic HSCT recipient or a stem cell or donor lymphocyte infusion donor (not recorded which). It is not recorded whose cells these are; they may come from a transplant donor. The CDR3 runs from the conserved cysteine through the conserved F or W. The D gene is left open where the match is weak. Clone size is shown for a subset of rows, as once, few, many or a class of expanded clone.

D | J | V | size | DNA | CDR3
TRBD1 | TRBJ2-2 | TRBV9 | - | TGTGCCAGCAGCGTAGGACAGGGGGTCACCGGGGAGCTGTTTTTT | CASSVGQGVTGELFF
TRBD1 | TRBJ1-1 | TRBV6-1 | - | TGTGCCAGCAGAAGGGACAGAATTACGATGAACACTGAAGCTTTCTTT | CASRRDRITMNTEAFF
- | TRBJ2-5 | TRBV29-1 | many | TGCAGCGCCCATTCGGGAGAAAGAGAGACCCAGTACTTC | CSAHSGERETQYF
TRBD2 | TRBJ2-3 | TRBV6-5 | - | TGTGCCAGCAGCTACGGGGCTAGCGGGAGAGATACGCAGTATTTT | CASSYGASGRDTQYF
- | TRBJ2-1 | TRBV20-1 | few | TGCAGTGCCGCACCGGGACTGGCAAAATCCAATGAGCAGTTCTTC | CSAAPGLAKSNEQFF
- | TRBJ1-6 | TRBV3-1 | - | TGTGCCAGCAGCCAAGATCGTATGCTATCCTATAATTCACCCCTCCACTTT | CASSQDRMLSYNSPLHF
- | TRBJ2-2 | TRBV5-1 | few | TGCGCCAGCAGAACAATTTCGAACACCGGGGAGCTGTTTTTT | CASRTISNTGELFF
- | TRBJ1-5 | TRBV2 | once | TGTGCCAGCAACAAAGGGCGGGACAATCAGCCCCAGCATTTT | CASNKGRDNQPQHF
- | TRBJ1-6 | TRBV14 | - | TGTGCCAGCAGCCAAGATCTAGGAATTCAGTCACCCCTCCACTTT | CASSQDLGIQSPLHF
- | TRBJ1-1 | TRBV5-6 | few | TGTGCCAGCAGCCATAACAGGAACACTGAAGCTTTCTTT | CASSHNRNTEAFF
TRBD2 | TRBJ2-7 | TRBV10-3 | - | TGTGCCACCGAGGGACTAGCGGGAAACTACGAGCAGTACTTC | CATEGLAGNYEQYF
TRBD2 | TRBJ2-5 | TRBV29-1 | few | TGCAGCGTAAGACTAGCGGGTACCCAAGAGACCCAGTACTTC | CSVRLAGTQETQYF
- | TRBJ1-1 | TRBV15 | - | TGTGCCACCAGCAGAGATTTGGCAGGGGCTAATGAAGCTTTCTTT | CATSRDLAGANEAFF
- | TRBJ1-6 | TRBV9 | - | TGTGCCAGCAGATTGGGGGGTAATTCACCCCTCCACTTT | CASRLGGNSPLHF
- | TRBJ1-1 | TRBV12-5 | - | TGTGCTAGTGGAATTCCCCAGGGCAGGGCGACTGAAGCTTTCTTT | CASGIPQGRATEAFF
TRBD1 | TRBJ2-7 | TRBV27 | - | TGTGCCAGCCGGGACAGGGGGATCTCTTACTACGAGCAGTACTTC | CASRDRGISYYEQYF
- | TRBJ2-7 | TRBV29-1 | - | TGCAGCGTTGAGTTAGGCGAAACCTACGAGCAGTACTTC | CSVELGETYEQYF
- | TRBJ2-1 | TRBV25-1 | - | TGTGCCAGCAGTGAAGGGGCCCTCTCCTACAATGAGCAGTTCTTC | CASSEGALSYNEQFF
- | TRBJ2-7 | TRBV7-2 | few | TGTGCCAGCAGCTTAAGGGGGGGCATCAACGAGCAGTACTTC | CASSLRGGINEQYF
- | TRBJ2-3 | TRBV5-1 | - | TGCGCCAGCAGCTTGGGAAGGGGATTTATGTTTGGCACAGATACGCAGTATTTT | CASSLGRGFMFGTDTQYF
- | TRBJ1-1 | TRBV20-1 | - | TGCAGTGCTAGGGGATTTGAGGTAGTGGGTGAAGCTTTCTTT | CSARGFEVVGEAFF
- | TRBJ1-4 | TRBV20-1 | few | TGCAGTGCTGTGGGTCCGGCGGAAACTAATGAAAAACTGTTTTTT | CSAVGPAETNEKLFF
- | TRBJ1-5 | TRBV3-1 | many | TGTGCCAGCAGCCCCAGTCGCAATCAGCCCCAGCATTTT | CASSPSRNQPQHF
- | TRBJ2-2 | TRBV2 | - | TGTGCCAGCAGTGTTCAGGAGGCGAGGACCGGGGAGCTGTTTTTT | CASSVQEARTGELFF
- | TRBJ2-2 | TRBV6-2/TRBV6-3 | - | TGTGCCAGCAGACAGGGAATCGCCGGGGAGCTGTTTTTT | CASRQGIAGELFF
- | TRBJ2-7 | TRBV20-1 | many | TGCAGTGCTAGAGATCGGTGGAAGAGCTCCTACGAGCAGTACTTC | CSARDRWKSSYEQYF
- | TRBJ1-4 | TRBV30 | few | TGTGCCTCGCAAGGGGGAAAAGGTGAAAAACTGTTTTTT | CASQGGKGEKLFF
- | TRBJ2-7 | TRBV2 | few | TGTGCCAGCACTCTTCCGGGCAGGGGGGCCCCCCTCGTTTCCCACGAGCAGTACTTC | CASTLPGRGAPLVSHEQYF
- | TRBJ1-1 | TRBV10-3 | few | TGTGCCATCGGTAAGGAGGAAATGAACACTGAAGCTTTCTTT | CAIGKEEMNTEAFF
- | TRBJ2-7 | TRBV7-9 | few | TGTGCCAGCAGCTTAGCGGAGGGGAGCTCGGACGAGCAGTACTTC | CASSLAEGSSDEQYF
- | TRBJ2-5 | TRBV20-1 | - | TGCAGTGCTTTCCTAGACCCAGAAGAGACCCAGTACTTC | CSAFLDPEETQYF
- | TRBJ1-2 | TRBV30 | few | TGTGCCTGGCTCCGAGCGTTAAACTATGGCTACACCTTC | CAWLRALNYGYTF
- | TRBJ2-1 | TRBV7-2 | few | TGTGCCAGCAGCTTAGGTCAGCCCTACAATGAGCAGTTCTTC | CASSLGQPYNEQFF
TRBD1 | TRBJ1-1 | TRBV4-2 | few | TGTGCCAGCAGCCAAGAACCGGCCAGGGGGTTGGGTACTGAAGCTTTCTTT | CASSQEPARGLGTEAFF
- | TRBJ1-5 | TRBV6-5 | - | TGTGCCAGCAGTTACAAAGGGCAGATCAATCAGCCCCAGCATTTT | CASSYKGQINQPQHF
- | TRBJ1-2 | TRBV3-1 | - | TGTGCCAGCAGCCAAGGGTCCGCGGTTGCCTATGGCTACACCTTC | CASSQGSAVAYGYTF
TRBD2 | TRBJ2-3 | TRBV20-1 | few | TGCAGTGCTAGGGTAGGGACTAGCGGGGCCACAGATACGCAGTATTTT | CSARVGTSGATDTQYF
TRBD2 | TRBJ2-2 | TRBV7-3 | - | TGTGCCAGCAGCTCGTTAGCGGGAGCTGTCGGGGAGCTGTTTTTT | CASSSLAGAVGELFF
TRBD1 | TRBJ1-3 | TRBV12-3/TRBV12-4 | - | TGTGCCAGCAGTGGACAGGGGGCACGGTCTGGAAACACCATATATTTT | CASSGQGARSGNTIYF
- | TRBJ1-2 | TRBV6-1 | - | TGTGCCAGCACCCCGGTAGGGACTGGCTATGGCTACACCTTC | CASTPVGTGYGYTF
TRBD2 | TRBJ2-1 | TRBV7-9 | - | TGTGCCAGCAGCTCGATCCGGACTAGCGGGAGTAGGGATGAGCAGTTCTTC | CASSSIRTSGSRDEQFF